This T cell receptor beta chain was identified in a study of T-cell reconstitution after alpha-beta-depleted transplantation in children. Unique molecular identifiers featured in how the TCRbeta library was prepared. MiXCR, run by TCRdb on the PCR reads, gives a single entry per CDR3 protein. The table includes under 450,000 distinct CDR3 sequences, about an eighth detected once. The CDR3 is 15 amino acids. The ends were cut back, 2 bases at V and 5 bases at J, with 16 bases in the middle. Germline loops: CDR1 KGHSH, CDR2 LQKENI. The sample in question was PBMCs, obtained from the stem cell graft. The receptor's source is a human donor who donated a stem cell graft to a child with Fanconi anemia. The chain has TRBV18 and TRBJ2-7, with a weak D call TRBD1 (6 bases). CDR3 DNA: TGTGCCAGCTCACCAACTTCAGGGGCCGCGGACGAGCAGTACTTC. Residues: CASSPTSGAADEQYF.